A selection of T cell receptor beta chains follows, all from one sample in a study of blood T cells in healthy people across ages. Each CDR3 protein is one row after TCRdb ran MiXCR on the 5' RACE reads. This table holds about 730,000 distinct CDR3 sequences, about 40% found once. Source material: blood. All receptors derive from an older woman in good health. The CDR3 runs from the conserved cysteine through the conserved F or W. Fields, in order: J gene, D gene, clone size, V gene, CDR3 DNA, CDR3 protein. A D gene is named only where the DNA matches it firmly. Size is stated for part of the rows, as once, few or many counts, or as a class when the clone is expanded.

j_gene: TRBJ2-1; d_gene: NA; abundance: NA; v_gene: TRBV4-2; CDR3nt: TGTGCCAGCAACCAAGAAACCTACAATGAGCAGTTCTTC; CDR3aa: CASNQETYNEQFF
j_gene: TRBJ1-2; d_gene: TRBD1; abundance: few; v_gene: TRBV27; CDR3nt: TGTGCCAGCAGGCGCGGAGACAGGGGGCTCTATGGCTACACCTTC; CDR3aa: CASRRGDRGLYGYTF
j_gene: TRBJ1-2; d_gene: NA; abundance: NA; v_gene: TRBV20-1; CDR3nt: TGCAGTGCAAGAATCCGGGACCGTAACTATGGCTACACCTTC; CDR3aa: CSARIRDRNYGYTF
j_gene: TRBJ1-5; d_gene: TRBD1; abundance: NA; v_gene: TRBV5-1; CDR3nt: TGCGCCAGCAGCTTCGCCCTTGGACAGGGTGAAGGTCAGCCCCAGCATTTT; CDR3aa: CASSFALGQGEGQPQHF
j_gene: TRBJ2-1; d_gene: NA; abundance: NA; v_gene: TRBV20-1; CDR3nt: TGCAGTGCTCAGCCCAAAAATGAGCAGTTCTTC; CDR3aa: CSAQPKNEQFF
j_gene: TRBJ2-7; d_gene: NA; abundance: many; v_gene: TRBV27; CDR3nt: TGTGCCAGCAGTTTCGGACGATCCTACGAGCAGTACTTC; CDR3aa: CASSFGRSYEQYF
j_gene: TRBJ2-1; d_gene: TRBD2; abundance: NA; v_gene: TRBV13; CDR3nt: TGTGCCAGCAGCACGAGCGGGAGGGGAGGGAATGAGCAGTTCTTC; CDR3aa: CASSTSGRGGNEQFF
j_gene: TRBJ1-6; d_gene: NA; abundance: many; v_gene: TRBV18; CDR3nt: TGTGCCAGCTCACCACCCTCCGGGACGAGGGGCTCACCCCTCCACTTT; CDR3aa: CASSPPSGTRGSPLHF
j_gene: TRBJ2-5; d_gene: TRBD2; abundance: few; v_gene: TRBV7-2; CDR3nt: TGTGCCAGCAGCTCCGGTTTAGCGGGGGGGCAGGGAGAGACCCAGTACTTC; CDR3aa: CASSSGLAGGQGETQYF
j_gene: TRBJ2-7; d_gene: NA; abundance: few; v_gene: TRBV27; CDR3nt: TGTGCCACCAACGAAGGACCAGGTGCCACCTACGAGCAGTACTTC; CDR3aa: CATNEGPGATYEQYF
j_gene: TRBJ2-1; d_gene: TRBD2; abundance: NA; v_gene: TRBV4-3; CDR3nt: TGCGCCAGCAGCCAAGAGTTTGGGACTAGCGGGGATGAGCAGTTCTTC; CDR3aa: CASSQEFGTSGDEQFF
j_gene: TRBJ2-1; d_gene: NA; abundance: few; v_gene: TRBV25-1; CDR3nt: TGTGCCAGCAGTGGTTTGTCCTCCAATGAGCAGTTCTTC; CDR3aa: CASSGLSSNEQFF
j_gene: TRBJ2-7; d_gene: TRBD1; abundance: NA; v_gene: TRBV20-1; CDR3nt: TGCAGTGCTATTAGGGGGCGAAATGAGCAGTACTTC; CDR3aa: CSAIRGRNEQYF
j_gene: TRBJ1-5; d_gene: NA; abundance: many; v_gene: TRBV10-3; CDR3nt: TGTGCCATCAGTCCCCAGGGTGGCAATCAGCCCCAGCATTTT; CDR3aa: CAISPQGGNQPQHF
j_gene: TRBJ2-5; d_gene: TRBD2; abundance: NA; v_gene: TRBV7-3; CDR3nt: TGTGCCAGCAGCCCCGGGAGGCAACTAGGGGCCCAGTACTTC; CDR3aa: CASSPGRQLGAQYF
j_gene: TRBJ2-3; d_gene: TRBD2; abundance: NA; v_gene: TRBV5-6; CDR3nt: TGTGCCAGCAGCTTGCCCGATGGACTAGCGGCCACAGATACGCAGTATTTT; CDR3aa: CASSLPDGLAATDTQYF
j_gene: TRBJ2-7; d_gene: TRBD1; abundance: once; v_gene: TRBV7-2; CDR3nt: TGTGCCAGCAGCAGCCGGACAGGGGCCTACGAGCAGTACTTC; CDR3aa: CASSSRTGAYEQYF
j_gene: TRBJ2-3; d_gene: NA; abundance: NA; v_gene: TRBV6-5; CDR3nt: TGTGCCAGCGGATTATCGGGGGTACCAGATACGCAGTATTTT; CDR3aa: CASGLSGVPDTQYF
j_gene: TRBJ1-1; d_gene: TRBD1; abundance: few; v_gene: TRBV6-6; CDR3nt: TGTGCCAGCAGGACCGGCAGGGGGTTAGGAGAAGCTTTCTTT; CDR3aa: CASRTGRGLGEAFF
j_gene: TRBJ2-6; d_gene: TRBD1; abundance: few; v_gene: TRBV7-9; CDR3nt: TGTGCCAGCCGAGGGGCAGGGGGCGCTGGGGCCAACGTCCTGACTTTC; CDR3aa: CASRGAGGAGANVLTF
j_gene: TRBJ2-7; d_gene: NA; abundance: few; v_gene: TRBV20-1; CDR3nt: TGCAGTGCTAGATTTTCCGGACAGAGAATCTACGAGCAGTACTTC; CDR3aa: CSARFSGQRIYEQYF
j_gene: TRBJ1-1; d_gene: TRBD1; abundance: NA; v_gene: TRBV7-9; CDR3nt: TGTGCCAGCAGCGAGGGGACAGCTAACGCTGAAGCTTTCTTT; CDR3aa: CASSEGTANAEAFF
j_gene: TRBJ2-3; d_gene: NA; abundance: few; v_gene: TRBV29-1; CDR3nt: TGCAGCGCACGTTCGAGACAGCGGTGGGGTAGCACAGATACGCAGTATTTT; CDR3aa: CSARSRQRWGSTDTQYF
j_gene: TRBJ2-1; d_gene: TRBD1; abundance: NA; v_gene: TRBV18; CDR3nt: TGTGCCAGCTCACCACTGGGACAGATAAACAATGAGCAGTTCTTC; CDR3aa: CASSPLGQINNEQFF
j_gene: TRBJ1-1; d_gene: NA; abundance: NA; v_gene: TRBV4-1; CDR3nt: TGCGCCAGCAGCCAAGATCAGGGGAGGGAAGGAACTGAAGCTTTCTTT; CDR3aa: CASSQDQGREGTEAFF
j_gene: TRBJ2-3; d_gene: TRBD2; abundance: NA; v_gene: TRBV6-1; CDR3nt: TGTGCCAGCAGCCCGGGACTAGCGGCGCGGGTCACAGATACGCAGTATTTT; CDR3aa: CASSPGLAARVTDTQYF
j_gene: TRBJ1-1; d_gene: NA; abundance: NA; v_gene: TRBV6-2/TRBV6-3; CDR3nt: TGTGCCAGCAGTTACGTGGCGGCGAGCACTGAGGCTTTCTTT; CDR3aa: CASSYVAASTEAFF
j_gene: TRBJ2-3; d_gene: NA; abundance: few; v_gene: TRBV11-2; CDR3nt: TGTGCCAGCAGCTTATTGCTAGCCCTTACGGGGCATACGCAGTATTTT; CDR3aa: CASSLLLALTGHTQYF
j_gene: TRBJ2-5; d_gene: TRBD1; abundance: NA; v_gene: TRBV10-3; CDR3nt: TGTGCCATCAGTGCAGGACAGGGGTACCAAGAGACCCAGTACTTC; CDR3aa: CAISAGQGYQETQYF
j_gene: TRBJ1-1; d_gene: NA; abundance: NA; v_gene: TRBV2; CDR3nt: TGTGCCAGCAGTGTCTTGTCGACAGGCACTGAAGCTTTCTTT; CDR3aa: CASSVLSTGTEAFF
j_gene: TRBJ1-3; d_gene: TRBD1; abundance: NA; v_gene: TRBV4-2; CDR3nt: TGTGCCAGCAGCCAAGCAGCAGACAGGGGGGAGGACACCATATATTTT; CDR3aa: CASSQAADRGEDTIYF
j_gene: TRBJ2-1; d_gene: NA; abundance: NA; v_gene: TRBV11-2; CDR3nt: TGTGCCAGCAGCTTCTCGGTACACCAGTTCTTC; CDR3aa: CASSFSVHQFF
j_gene: TRBJ1-2; d_gene: NA; abundance: NA; v_gene: TRBV6-5; CDR3nt: TGTGCCAGCAGTTACGAACCCCCCTACAGGGCCTTACTCTATGGCTACACCTTC; CDR3aa: CASSYEPPYRALLYGYTF
j_gene: TRBJ2-3; d_gene: TRBD2; abundance: few; v_gene: TRBV12-3/TRBV12-4; CDR3nt: TGTGCCAGCAGTCCCGGGACTAGCAGGAGCACAGATACGCAGTATTTT; CDR3aa: CASSPGTSRSTDTQYF
j_gene: TRBJ2-3; d_gene: NA; abundance: many; v_gene: TRBV10-3; CDR3nt: TGTGCCATCAGTGAGTCCGGGGGAGATACGCAGTATTTT; CDR3aa: CAISESGGDTQYF
j_gene: TRBJ2-5; d_gene: NA; abundance: few; v_gene: TRBV3-1; CDR3nt: TGTGCCAGCAGCCAACAGGCGGGAGAGACCCAGTACTTC; CDR3aa: CASSQQAGETQYF
j_gene: TRBJ2-6; d_gene: NA; abundance: NA; v_gene: TRBV5-1; CDR3nt: TGCGCCAGCAGCCCAGCCTCTGGGGCCAACGTCCTGACTTTC; CDR3aa: CASSPASGANVLTF
j_gene: TRBJ2-5; d_gene: NA; abundance: many; v_gene: TRBV4-1; CDR3nt: TGCGCCAGCAGCCAAGACTCCCCGGGCGCGGAGACCCAGTACTTC; CDR3aa: CASSQDSPGAETQYF
j_gene: TRBJ2-1; d_gene: TRBD2; abundance: once; v_gene: TRBV5-1; CDR3nt: TGCGCCAGCAGCTGGGGACTAGAGCAGTTCTTC; CDR3aa: CASSWGLEQFF
j_gene: TRBJ2-7; d_gene: TRBD1; abundance: few; v_gene: TRBV2; CDR3nt: TGTGCCAGCAGTTTCTCTGACAGGGACCACGAGCAGTACTTC; CDR3aa: CASSFSDRDHEQYF
j_gene: TRBJ2-1; d_gene: NA; abundance: NA; v_gene: TRBV20-1; CDR3nt: TGCAGTGCTAACCGGGGGTTCGACAATGAGCAGTTCTTC; CDR3aa: CSANRGFDNEQFF
j_gene: TRBJ1-1; d_gene: NA; abundance: NA; v_gene: TRBV18; CDR3nt: TGTGCCAGCAACCTGGCCGCTGCGAACACTGAAGCTTTCTTT; CDR3aa: CASNLAAANTEAFF
j_gene: TRBJ1-1; d_gene: NA; abundance: NA; v_gene: TRBV3-1; CDR3nt: TGTGCCAGCAGCCAAGCCAACACTGAAGCTTTCTTT; CDR3aa: CASSQANTEAFF
j_gene: TRBJ2-5; d_gene: TRBD2; abundance: NA; v_gene: TRBV28; CDR3nt: TGTGCCACCATCTATAGCGGGAGTCTCTATGAGCAGTACTTC; CDR3aa: CATIYSGSLYEQYF
j_gene: TRBJ2-7; d_gene: NA; abundance: few; v_gene: TRBV11-2; CDR3nt: TGTGCCAGCAGCCCGACGACCTCCTACGAGCAGTACTTC; CDR3aa: CASSPTTSYEQYF
j_gene: TRBJ2-3; d_gene: TRBD1; abundance: few; v_gene: TRBV20-1; CDR3nt: TGCAGTGCTAGTCCGGGACAGGTGATTCACGATACGCAGTATTTT; CDR3aa: CSASPGQVIHDTQYF
j_gene: TRBJ1-4; d_gene: NA; abundance: NA; v_gene: TRBV7-2; CDR3nt: TGTGCCAGCAGCTTAGGGGGCAGGGTTACTGAAAAACTGTTTTTT; CDR3aa: CASSLGGRVTEKLFF
j_gene: TRBJ2-1; d_gene: NA; abundance: few; v_gene: TRBV25-1; CDR3nt: TGTGCCAGCAGTGAGAGGGCAGGGGTGTTTTACAATGAGCAGTTCTTC; CDR3aa: CASSERAGVFYNEQFF